What follows are 15 T cell receptor beta chains derived from one specimen sequenced in a study of T cell responses to AZD1222 COVID-19 vaccine. Libraries were prepared by immunoSEQ multiplex PCR; TCRdb keeps only in-frame clonotypes and omits some of them. The sample holds some 100,000 clones, about 88% seen once. The specimen comprised peripheral blood, sampled on day 0 of AZD1222 vaccination. The receptors were sampled from an adult in good health.

The chain recombines TRBV2 with TRBJ2-7; TRBD1 matches at 8 bases. The CDR3 is 13 residues long. Germline-derived CDR1 and CDR2 are SNHLY and FYNNEI. V gave up 6 bases and J gave up 3 bases; unmatched junction bases: 4. This CDR3 is CASRGQADYEQYF. The CDR3 region has the DNA TGTGCCAGCAGGGGACAGGCGGACTACGAGCAGTACTTC. The whole variable domain, remainder taken from reference TRBV2 and TRBJ2-7, is EPEVTQTPSHQVTQMGQEVILRCVPISNHLYFYWYRQILGQKVEFLVSFYNNEISEKSEIFDDQFSVERPDGSNFTLKIRSTKLEDSAMYFCASRGQADYEQYFGPGTRLTVT.

V gene TRBV9 combines with J gene TRBJ2-3; D is possibly TRBD2 (6 bases). CDR1 is SGDLS, CDR2 YYNGEE, per germline. The V and J ends lost 4 bases and 2 bases respectively, with 14 bases between them. This CDR3 is built from 15 residues. Here the CDR3 reads CASSPLAAHTDTQYF. CDR3 bases: TGTGCCAGCAGCCCTTTAGCGGCTCACACAGATACGCAGTATTTT.

The chain has TRBV10-1 and TRBJ2-5, with 10 positions matching TRBD2. CDR3 size: 13 residues. Germline trimming cut 4 bases from V and 5 bases from J; bases unmatched to any gene: 1. CDR1 and CDR2 (germline): WNHNN, SYGVQD (reference sequence). The CDR3 DNA follows: TGCGCCAGCAGTGCGGGACTAGCGGAGACCCAGTACTTC. Translated, it gives CASSAGLAETQYF.

The chain is built from TRBV2 and TRBJ1-2; tentative D call: TRBD1 (6 bases). Germline V gene data show CDR1 as SNHLY and CDR2 as FYNNEI. The CDR3 has 12 amino acids. V dropped 6 bases and J dropped 7 bases, with 12 bases sitting between them. CDR3 loop: CASSELGGGYTF. The DNA for the CDR3 is TGTGCCAGCAGCGAGCTAGGGGGTGGCTACACCTTC.

This chain connects TRBV3-1 (or the pseudogene TRBV3-2) to TRBJ2-5, with a tentative D call TRBD1 (5 bases). The germline V gene encodes CDR1 LGHDT and CDR2 YNNKEL (reference sequence). The CDR3 runs to 14 residues. Trimming removed 2 bases from V and 1 base from J, with 8 bases in between. CDR3 loop: CASSQQGTQETQYF. The CDR3, as DNA: TGTGCCAGCAGCCAACAGGGAACCCAAGAGACCCAGTACTTC.

The chain links TRBV25-1 to TRBJ1-4; D remains unclear. This CDR3 is 18 amino acids long. Looked up from germline, CDR1 is MGHDK and CDR2 is SYGVNS. The V end lost 0 bases, the J end lost 6 bases, and 20 bases lay between the germline ends. The DNA for the CDR3 is TGTGCCAGCAGTGAATATTTTTTGACGGAGGGTCCTGATGAAAAACTGTTTTTT. Amino acids: CASSEYFLTEGPDEKLFF.

The table lists this clone with a count of one. This chain joins TRBV7-9 and TRBJ2-4; possible D gene TRBD1, 5 bases. Germline V gene lookup returns CDR1 SEHNR and CDR2 FQNEAQ (reference sequence). The CDR3 sequence is 15 residues long. V was cut by 5 bases and J by 0 bases, with 11 bases left in between. CDR3 coding DNA: TGTGCCAGCAGCGTTCAGGGCGTAGCCAAAAACATTCAGTACTTC. Amino acids: CASSVQGVAKNIQYF.

This clone was found once. The rearrangement uses TRBV7-2 and TRBJ1-5; D is undetermined. Germline assignment: CDR1 SGHTA and CDR2 FQGNSA. Deletions cut 2 bases from V and 3 bases from J, with 11 bases between. The CDR3 runs 15 residues. The CDR3 DNA follows: TGTGCCAGCAGCTTATGGCAGAGACCCAATCAGCCCCAGCATTTT. It codes for CASSLWQRPNQPQHF. Complete variable domain (other parts from reference TRBV7-2 and TRBJ1-5): GAGVSQSPSNKVTEKGKDVELRCDPISGHTALYWYRQSLGQGLEFLIYFQGNSAPDKSGLPSDRFSAERTGGSVSTLTIQRTQQEDSAVYLCASSLWQRPNQPQHFGDGTRLSIL.

The chain uses TRBV27 and TRBJ2-1; 12 bases are shared with TRBD1. Trimming at V came to 5 bases and at J to 9 bases, leaving 11 bases not matched to a gene. The CDR3 is made up of 16 amino acids. Germline lookup yields CDR1 MNHEY and CDR2 SMNVEV (reference sequence). As DNA, the CDR3 is TGTGCCAGCAGTACCAACCGGGACAGGGGGCATTCTGAGCAGTTCTTC. It specifies CASSTNRDRGHSEQFF.

This chain links TRBV4-1 with TRBJ2-3; the match to TRBD2 covers 9 bases. Trimming cost V 1 base and J 1 base; bases outside gene matches: 12. CDR1 is MGHRA and CDR2 is YSYEKL in the germline V gene. This CDR3 has 19 amino acids. The DNA for the CDR3 is TGCGCCAGCAGCCAAGCCTGGGCGGTGGTAGCGGGGGGCACAGATACGCAGTATTTT. Protein sequence: CASSQAWAVVAGGTDTQYF.

The chain has TRBV4-2 and TRBJ2-1, with 10 bases lining up with TRBD2. J was trimmed by 4 bases and V by 5 bases; bases with no gene match: 5. The CDR3 spans 15 residues. Germline lookup yields CDR1 LGHNA and CDR2 YNFKEQ. CDR3 coding DNA: TGTGCCAGCAGCGCAAGCGGGGGGGATTACAATGAGCAGTTCTTC. Translation gives CASSASGGDYNEQFF.

V and J are TRBV5-1 and TRBJ2-3, with 11 nucleotides matching TRBD2. There are 15 residues in the CDR3. The germline V gene encodes CDR1 SGHRS and CDR2 YFSETQ. Trimming took 4 bases from V and 4 from J; bases not matched to a gene: 5. The CDR3, as DNA: TGCGCCAGCAGCCCGGGACTAGCGGAGTCAGATACGCAGTATTTT. This translates into CASSPGLAESDTQYF.

Here the CDR3 reads CASRKLAGGGDTQYF. The CDR3 nucleotides are TGTGCCAGCAGGAAATTAGCGGGGGGCGGGGATACGCAGTATTTT. This chain joins TRBV6-5 and TRBJ2-3, with TRBD2 matching 10 bases. The CDR3 is made up of 15 amino acids. V gave up 6 bases and J gave up 6 bases; unmatched junction bases: 9. Looked up from germline, CDR1 is MNHEY and CDR2 is SVGAGI.

The chain links TRBV27 to TRBJ2-7; 8 bases align to TRBD2. The CDR3 extends over 15 amino acids. Trimming at V came to 8 bases and at J to 3 bases, leaving 12 bases not matched to a gene. Germline V gene sequence: CDR1 MNHEY, CDR2 SMNVEV (reference sequence). CDR3 amino acids: CASSRVGRVVYEQYF. In DNA, the CDR3 is TGTGCCAGCTCACGGGTCGGGAGGGTTGTCTACGAGCAGTACTTC.

V gene TRBV5-1 combines with J gene TRBJ2-7; the match to TRBD2 covers 11 bases. The CDR3 runs to 15 residues. After removal of 2 bases from V and 5 bases from J, the junction contained 6 bases not matched to a gene. In germline, CDR1 is SGHRS, CDR2 YFSETQ. In nucleotides, the CDR3 is TGCGCCAGCAGCTTTAGCGGGAGGGCCGGCGACGAGCAGTACTTC. Protein sequence: CASSFSGRAGDEQYF.